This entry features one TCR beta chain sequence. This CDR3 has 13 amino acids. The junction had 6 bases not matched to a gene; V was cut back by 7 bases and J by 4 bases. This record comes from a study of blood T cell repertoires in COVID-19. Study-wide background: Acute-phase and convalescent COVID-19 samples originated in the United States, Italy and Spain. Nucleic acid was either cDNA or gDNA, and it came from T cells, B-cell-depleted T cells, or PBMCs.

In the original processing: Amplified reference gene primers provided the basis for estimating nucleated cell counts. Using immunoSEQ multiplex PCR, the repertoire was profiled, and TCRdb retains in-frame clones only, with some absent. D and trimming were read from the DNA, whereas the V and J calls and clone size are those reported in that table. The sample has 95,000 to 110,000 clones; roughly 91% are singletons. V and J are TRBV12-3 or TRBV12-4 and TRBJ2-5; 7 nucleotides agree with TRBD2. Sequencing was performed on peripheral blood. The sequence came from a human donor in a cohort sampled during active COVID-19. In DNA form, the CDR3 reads TGTGCCAGCACCGGGAGGAAGGGAGAGACCCAGTACTTC. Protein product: CASTGRKGETQYF.